This T cell receptor (beta chain) was identified during a study of blood T cell repertoires in COVID-19. The table lists this clone with a few counts. Here immunoSEQ multiplex PCR was the method, and the copy in TCRdb shows in-frame clones only, minus some. This sample has approximately 20,000 clones, with approximately 84% found just once. This CDR3 comprises 12 residues. The V and J ends lost 1 base and 10 bases respectively, with 10 bases between them. Per germline, CDR1 MNHNY and CDR2 SVGAGI (reference sequence). The chain links TRBV6-6 to TRBJ1-1, with D maybe TRBD1 (6 bases). Sequencing input: peripheral blood. The origin of this receptor is a human donor with active COVID-19. The donor label of this sample is uncertain. The CDR3 DNA reads as TGTGCCAGCAGTTACTACAGGGACGGAGCTTTCTTT. Its translation is CASSYYRDGAFF.